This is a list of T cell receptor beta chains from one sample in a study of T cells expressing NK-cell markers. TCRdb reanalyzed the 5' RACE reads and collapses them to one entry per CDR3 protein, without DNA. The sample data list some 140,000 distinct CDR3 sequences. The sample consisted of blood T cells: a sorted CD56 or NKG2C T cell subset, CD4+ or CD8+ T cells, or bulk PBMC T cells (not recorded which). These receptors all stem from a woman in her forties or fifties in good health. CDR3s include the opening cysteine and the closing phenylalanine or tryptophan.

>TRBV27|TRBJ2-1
CASSWYGDNEQFF
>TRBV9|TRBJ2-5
CASSSIAGGGETQYF
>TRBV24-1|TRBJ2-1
CATSTRDGDPFGNEQFF
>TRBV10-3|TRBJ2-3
CAISDSGSTDTQYF
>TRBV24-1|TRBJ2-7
CATSELYGYEQYF
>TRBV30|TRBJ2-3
CAWSVALGADTQYF
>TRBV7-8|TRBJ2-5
CASSSSVEPPERTQYF
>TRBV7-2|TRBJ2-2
CASRHDTGELFF
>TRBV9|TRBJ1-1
CASSPGGRTEAFF
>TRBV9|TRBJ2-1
CASSPGTGARLRNEQFF
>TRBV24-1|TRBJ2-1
CATSDPDPAGEQFF
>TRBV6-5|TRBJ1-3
CASSPGTGGGNTIYF
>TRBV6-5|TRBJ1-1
CASSYLTGSGTEAFF
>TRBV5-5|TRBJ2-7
CASSLLGEGQYEQYF
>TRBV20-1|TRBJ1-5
CSARDLGGTSQHF
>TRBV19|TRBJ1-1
CASSIRLAWNTEAFF
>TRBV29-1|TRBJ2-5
CSVEGGPGLAGTETQYF
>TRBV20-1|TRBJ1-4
CRARGPEKLFF
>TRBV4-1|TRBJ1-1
CASSEGGGLNTEAFF
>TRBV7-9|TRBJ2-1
CASSLNANEQFF
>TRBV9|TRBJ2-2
CASSGSGRALAGELFF
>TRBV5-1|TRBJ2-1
CASSASPNNEQFF
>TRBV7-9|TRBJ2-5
CAALGTGGIETQYF